This TCR beta chain comes out of a study of blood T cell repertoires in COVID-19. Across the study: Donors in the United States, Italy and Spain gave samples during acute or convalescent COVID-19.

The count of this clone is one. In the original analysis: Reference gene primer amplification gave nucleated cell count estimates. TCRdb keeps only in-frame clones here, not all; method: immunoSEQ multiplex PCR. The V and J calls and clone size were taken over from that table, and D and trimming were inferred from the DNA. The table has roughly 70,000 clones, about 88% seen once. Germline V gene lookup returns CDR1 SGHNT and CDR2 YENEEA. This CDR3 spans 17 amino acids. V shed 4 bases, J shed 4 bases, and the junction held 11 bases outside the gene matches. Sequencing input: peripheral blood. The gene calls are TRBV11-3 and TRBJ1-2; 11 bases align to TRBD1. The origin of this receptor is an older man with active COVID-19. In DNA form, the CDR3 reads TGTGCCAGCAGCTCACGAGGGGGACAGGGGGTCCGCTATGGCTACACCTTC. It specifies CASSSRGGQGVRYGYTF.